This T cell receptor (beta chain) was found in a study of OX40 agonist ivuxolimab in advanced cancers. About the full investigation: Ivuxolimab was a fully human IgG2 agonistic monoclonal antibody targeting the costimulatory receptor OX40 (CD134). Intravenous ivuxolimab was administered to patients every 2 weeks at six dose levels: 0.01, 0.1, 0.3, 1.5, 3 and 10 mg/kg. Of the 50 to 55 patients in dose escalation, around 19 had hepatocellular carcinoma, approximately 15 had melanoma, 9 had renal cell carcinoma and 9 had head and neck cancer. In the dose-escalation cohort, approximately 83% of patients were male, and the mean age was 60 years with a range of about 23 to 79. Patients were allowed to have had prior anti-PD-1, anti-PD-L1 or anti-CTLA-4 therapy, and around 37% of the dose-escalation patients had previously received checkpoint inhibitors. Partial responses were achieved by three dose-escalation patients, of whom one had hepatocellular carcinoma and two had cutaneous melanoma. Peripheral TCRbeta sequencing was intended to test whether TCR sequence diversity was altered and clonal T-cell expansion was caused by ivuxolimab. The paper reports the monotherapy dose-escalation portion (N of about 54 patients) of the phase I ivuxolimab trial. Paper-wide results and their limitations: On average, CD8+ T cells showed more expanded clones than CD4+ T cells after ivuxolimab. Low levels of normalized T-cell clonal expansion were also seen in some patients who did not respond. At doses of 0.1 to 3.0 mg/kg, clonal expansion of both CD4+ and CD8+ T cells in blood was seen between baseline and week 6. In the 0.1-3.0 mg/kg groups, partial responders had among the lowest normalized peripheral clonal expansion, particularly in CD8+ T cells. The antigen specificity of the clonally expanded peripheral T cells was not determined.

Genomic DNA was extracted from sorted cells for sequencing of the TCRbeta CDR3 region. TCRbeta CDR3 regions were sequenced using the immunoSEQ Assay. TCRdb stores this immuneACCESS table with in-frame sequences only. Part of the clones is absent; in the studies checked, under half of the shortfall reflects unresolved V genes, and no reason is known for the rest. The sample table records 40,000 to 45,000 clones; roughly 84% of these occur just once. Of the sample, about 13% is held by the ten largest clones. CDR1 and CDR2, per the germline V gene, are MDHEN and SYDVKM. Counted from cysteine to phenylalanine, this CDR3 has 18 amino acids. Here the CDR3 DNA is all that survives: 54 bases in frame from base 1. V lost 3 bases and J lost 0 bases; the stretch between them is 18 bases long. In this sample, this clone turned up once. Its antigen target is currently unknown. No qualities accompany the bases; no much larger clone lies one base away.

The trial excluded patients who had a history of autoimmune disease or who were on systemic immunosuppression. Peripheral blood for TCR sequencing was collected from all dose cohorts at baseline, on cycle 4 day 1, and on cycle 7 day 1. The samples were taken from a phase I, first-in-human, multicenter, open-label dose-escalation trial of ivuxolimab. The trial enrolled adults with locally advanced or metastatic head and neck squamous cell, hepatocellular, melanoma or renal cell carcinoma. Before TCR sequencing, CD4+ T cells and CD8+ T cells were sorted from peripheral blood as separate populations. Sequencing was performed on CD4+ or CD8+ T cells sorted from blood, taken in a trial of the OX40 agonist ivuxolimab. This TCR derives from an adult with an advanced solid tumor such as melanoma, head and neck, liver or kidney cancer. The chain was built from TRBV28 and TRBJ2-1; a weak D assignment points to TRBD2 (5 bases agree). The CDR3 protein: CASSFPTRDSLSYNEQFF. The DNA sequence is TGTGCCAGCAGTTTTCCCACTAGGGATTCCCTCTCCTACAATGAGCAGTTCTTC. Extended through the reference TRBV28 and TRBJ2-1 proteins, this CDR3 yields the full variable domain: DVKVTQSSRYLVKRTGEKVFLECVQDMDHENMFWYRQDPGLGLRLIYFSYDVKMKEKGDIPEGYSVSREKKERFSLILESASTNQTSMYLCASSFPTRDSLSYNEQFFGPGTRLTVL.